This TCR beta chain was captured in a study of early T cells in non-severe SARS-CoV-2 infection. Looked up from germline, CDR1 is SNHLY and CDR2 is FYNNEI. V trimming: 6 bases; J trimming: 8 bases; junction bases outside the gene matches: 4. This CDR3 has 15 amino acids. Unique molecular identifiers were added to individual cDNA molecules. From the 5' RACE reads, TCRdb called clonotypes with MiXCR, one entry per CDR3 protein. The sample gives 35,000 to 45,000 distinct CDR3 sequences, 5% to 6.5% of which show up once; 6% to 7% is in the top ten. The sequence came from an adult who was a healthcare worker with PCR-confirmed SARS-CoV-2 infection or an uninfected control (not recorded which). This chain links TRBV2 with TRBJ2-1; 16 nucleotides agree with TRBD2. The material sequenced was whole blood, taken at baseline. The CDR3 sequence is CASSGTSGRGYEQFF. In DNA, the CDR3 is TGTGCCAGCAGCGGGACTAGCGGGAGGGGCTATGAGCAGTTCTTC.